The 14 T cell receptor beta chains below come from one sample, sequenced in a study of cytomegalovirus exposure and HLA in healthy donors. The PCR employed 60 Vbeta primers together with 13 Jbeta primers. The data were produced by immunoSEQ multiplex PCR, yet TCRdb's version contains in-frame clones alone and is incomplete. The table shows around 150,000 clones, with nearly 80% occurring only once. Sequenced input: PBMCs. Receptor source: a woman aged 25 to 39 in good health and CMV-seronegative.

This clone came up once. The rearrangement uses TRBV5-5 and TRBJ1-2, with D possibly matching TRBD1 (5 bases). Per germline, CDR1 SGHKS and CDR2 YYEKEE (reference sequence). The CDR3 extends over 14 amino acids. The V gene lost 0 bases and the J gene lost 5 bases, with 11 bases spanning the gap. CDR3 coding DNA: TGTGCCAGCAGCTTGGACAGGTCTGGGTATGGCTACACCTTC. Its protein product is CASSLDRSGYGYTF.

A remark on this clone: An end of the junction differs from the germline gene, which may be a read error. The chain couples TRBV7-7 to TRBJ2-5; 8 nucleotides line up with TRBD2. The germline gives CDR1 SSHAT, CDR2 FNYEAQ (reference sequence). CDR3 length equals 15 residues. CDR3 residues: CASSLGSGNQETQYF. The CDR3 DNA follows: TGTGCTAGCAGCTTGGGTAGCGGGAACCAAGAGACCCAGTACTTC.

This clone was counted once. The V call is TRBV5-5, the J call TRBJ1-4, with D maybe TRBD1 (6 bases). Germline-derived CDR1 and CDR2 are SGHKS and YYEKEE (reference sequence). Trimming took off 0 bases at V and 2 bases at J, with 8 bases between the two ends. This CDR3 region has 15 residues. The CDR3 bases are TGTGCCAGCAGCTTGGCGGGGGGCACTAATGAAAAACTGTTTTTT. The encoded protein is CASSLAGGTNEKLFF.

This clone was recorded a few times. The chain links TRBV6-5 to TRBJ1-1; D is unclear. With 0 bases removed from V and 11 bases from J, the gap between germline ends came to 13 bases. CDR1 is MNHEY, CDR2 SVGAGI, per germline. CDR3 length: 13 residues. Here the CDR3 DNA reads TGTGCCAGCAGTTACTCGAACGGGAAGGGCGCTTTCTTT. It encodes CASSYSNGKGAFF.

The chain links TRBV5-8 to TRBJ1-2; 7 nucleotides line up with TRBD1. V dropped 6 bases and J dropped 7; count of bases not matched to a gene: 12. The CDR3 totals 14 residues. Germline V gene lookup returns CDR1 SGHTS and CDR2 YDEGEE. The CDR3 loop is CASNYFDREVGYTF. For the CDR3, the DNA is TGTGCCAGCAACTACTTTGACAGGGAGGTTGGCTACACCTTC.

J is TRBJ1-3 and V is TRBV2, with 8 nucleotides matching TRBD1. Germline CDR1 reads SNHLY; CDR2 reads FYNNEI. The J segment lost 11 bases and the V segment lost 0 bases, leaving 9 bases of the junction unmatched. The CDR3 is 15 residues long. The CDR3 coding sequence is TGTGCCAGCAGTGAAGCAAGGACAGGGACCGCCTCCATATATTTT. This encodes CASSEARTGTASIYF.

The V and J genes are TRBV6-5 and TRBJ1-1; 7 nucleotides line up with TRBD1. This CDR3 is built from 14 residues. V trimming: 6 bases; J trimming: 2 bases; junction bases outside the gene matches: 6. Germline-derived CDR1 and CDR2 are MNHEY and SVGAGI. CDR3 amino acids: CASRPGTANTEAFF. CDR3 DNA: TGTGCCAGCAGGCCCGGGACAGCAAACACTGAAGCTTTCTTT.

The table lists this clone with a count of one. This chain uses TRBV6-5 with TRBJ2-1, with TRBD2 as a possible D gene (5 bases). The V and J ends lost 6 bases and 0 bases respectively, with 12 bases between them. There are 15 residues in the CDR3. The germline gives CDR1 MNHEY, CDR2 SVGAGI. DNA of the CDR3: TGTGCCAGCAGGACGACAACTAGCTCCTACAATGAGCAGTTCTTC. Amino acids: CASRTTTSSYNEQFF.

This chain connects TRBV5-4 to TRBJ1-1; D not certain. Germline V gene sequence: CDR1 SGHNT, CDR2 YYREEE (reference sequence). V was cut by 3 bases and J by 1 base, with 10 bases left in between. The CDR3 runs to 14 residues. The CDR3: CASSYRRENTEAFF. In DNA, the CDR3 is TGTGCCAGCAGCTATAGAAGAGAGAACACTGAAGCTTTCTTT.

The chain is built from TRBV5-1 and TRBJ2-2, with D perhaps TRBD1 (6 bases). Looked up from germline, CDR1 is SGHRS and CDR2 is YFSETQ. This CDR3 has 14 amino acids. V was cut by 1 base and J by 7 bases, with 11 bases left in between. The DNA for the CDR3 is TGCGCCAGCAGCTTGACAGGGTTGGACGGGGAGCTGTTTTTT. Encoded protein: CASSLTGLDGELFF.

The V call is TRBV10-1, the J call TRBJ1-1, with D perhaps matching TRBD1 (6 bases). Deletions cut 6 bases from V and 5 bases from J, with 16 bases between. CDR3 length: 14 residues. Germline CDR1 WNHNN, CDR2 SYGVQD (reference sequence). The DNA of the CDR3 is TGCGCCAGCAGCCAGCTTCGGGGGGCGACTGAAGCTTTCTTT. It codes for CASSQLRGATEAFF.

This sequence joins TRBV27 and TRBJ1-1; 7 bases fit TRBD1. This CDR3 is built from 14 residues. V lost 5 bases and J lost 2; bases outside the gene matches: 5. Per the germline V gene, CDR1 is MNHEY and CDR2 is SMNVEV (reference sequence). In DNA, the CDR3 is TGTGCCAGCAGTATGACAGGGCCCAACACTGAAGCTTTCTTT. The encoded protein is CASSMTGPNTEAFF.

For this clone: A read error may produce the germline difference seen at one junction end. V gene TRBV7-7 combines with J gene TRBJ2-1, with a weak D call TRBD2 (7 bases). CDR1 SSHAT and CDR2 FNYEAQ come from the germline V gene (reference sequence). The length of the CDR3 is 19 residues. The chain's CDR3 is CASSFGRRGGASDVHEQFF. The CDR3 nucleotides are TGTGCTAGCAGCTTCGGACGTAGGGGGGGGGCCTCGGATGTCCATGAGCAGTTCTTC.

The rearrangement uses TRBV29-1 and TRBJ2-3, with 13 positions matching TRBD2. V lost 4 bases, J lost 4 bases, and 11 bases stayed unmatched. The CDR3 length is 17 residues. CDR1 and CDR2 from the germline V gene are SQVTM and ANQGSEA. CDR3 in DNA: TGCAGCGTTGGTTGGACTAGCGGGGGTTCTGGACCAGATACGCAGTATTTT. Encoded protein: CSVGWTSGGSGPDTQYF.